This T cell receptor (beta chain) was profiled in a study of T cells of healthy individuals. One entry per CDR3 protein results from TCRdb running MiXCR on the 5' RACE reads. This sample carries fewer than 70,000 distinct CDR3 sequences, approximately 14% of them seen once, and the ten largest clones take around 16%. This clonotype was observed a single time. J gave up 5 bases and V 6 bases, and 6 bases lay outside the gene matches. Germline assignment: CDR1 ENHRY and CDR2 SYGVKD. CDR3 length: 13 amino acids. The clonotype was recovered from a human donor in good health. This sequence joins TRBV10-3 and TRBJ2-5; 7 bases align to TRBD1. CDR3 amino acids: CAISLRTGETQYF. The CDR3 nucleotides read TGTGCCATCAGCCTTAGGACAGGCGAGACCCAGTACTTC.